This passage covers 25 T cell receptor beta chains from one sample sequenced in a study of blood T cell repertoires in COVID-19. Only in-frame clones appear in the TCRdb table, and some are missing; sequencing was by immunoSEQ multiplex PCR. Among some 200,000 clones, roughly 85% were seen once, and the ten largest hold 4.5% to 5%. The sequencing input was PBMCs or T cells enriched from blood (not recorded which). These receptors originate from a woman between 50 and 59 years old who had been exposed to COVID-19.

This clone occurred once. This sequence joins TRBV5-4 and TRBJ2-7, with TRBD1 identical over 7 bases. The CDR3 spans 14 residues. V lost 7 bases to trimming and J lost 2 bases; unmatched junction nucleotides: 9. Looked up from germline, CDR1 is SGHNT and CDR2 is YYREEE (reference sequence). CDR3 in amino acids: CASGQDRSTYEQYF. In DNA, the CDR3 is TGTGCCAGCGGTCAGGACAGGTCGACCTACGAGCAGTACTTC.

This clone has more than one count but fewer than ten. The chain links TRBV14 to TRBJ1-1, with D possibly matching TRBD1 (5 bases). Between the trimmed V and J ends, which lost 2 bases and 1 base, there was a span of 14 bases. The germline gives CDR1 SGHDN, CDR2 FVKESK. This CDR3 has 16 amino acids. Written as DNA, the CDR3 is TGTGCCAGCAGCCAAAGGGCGGGGCATCGGAACACTGAAGCTTTCTTT. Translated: CASSQRAGHRNTEAFF. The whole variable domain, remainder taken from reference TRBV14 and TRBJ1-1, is EAGVTQFPSHSVIEKGQTVTLRCDPISGHDNLYWYRRVMGKEIKFLLHFVKESKQDESGMPNNRFLAERTGGTYSTLKVQPAELEDSGVYFCASSQRAGHRNTEAFFGQGTRLTVV.

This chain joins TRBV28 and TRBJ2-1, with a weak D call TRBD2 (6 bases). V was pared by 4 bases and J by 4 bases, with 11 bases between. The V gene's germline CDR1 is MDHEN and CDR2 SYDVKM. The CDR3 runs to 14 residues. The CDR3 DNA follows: TGTGCCAGCAGTTCCCTGGGACTTTACAATGAGCAGTTCTTC. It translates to CASSSLGLYNEQFF.

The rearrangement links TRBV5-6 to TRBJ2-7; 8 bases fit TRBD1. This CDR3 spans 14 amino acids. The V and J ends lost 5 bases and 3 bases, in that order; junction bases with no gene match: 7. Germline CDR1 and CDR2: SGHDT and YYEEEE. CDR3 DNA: TGTGCCAGCAGTCCCGGGACAGGAGTCTACGAGCAGTACTTC. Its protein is CASSPGTGVYEQYF.

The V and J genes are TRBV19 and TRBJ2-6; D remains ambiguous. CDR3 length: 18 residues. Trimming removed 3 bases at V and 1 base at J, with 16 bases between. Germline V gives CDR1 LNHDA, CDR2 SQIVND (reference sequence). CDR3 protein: CASSMYGWSDSGANVLTF. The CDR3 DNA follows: TGTGCCAGTAGTATGTACGGGTGGTCGGATTCTGGGGCCAACGTCCTGACTTTC.

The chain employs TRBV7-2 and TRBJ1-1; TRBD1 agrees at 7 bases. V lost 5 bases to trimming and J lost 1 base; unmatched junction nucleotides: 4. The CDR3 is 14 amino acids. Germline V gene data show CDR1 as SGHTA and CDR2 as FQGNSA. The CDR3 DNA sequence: TGTGCCAGCAGCCCCAGGGGGAGGAACACTGAAGCTTTCTTT. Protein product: CASSPRGRNTEAFF.

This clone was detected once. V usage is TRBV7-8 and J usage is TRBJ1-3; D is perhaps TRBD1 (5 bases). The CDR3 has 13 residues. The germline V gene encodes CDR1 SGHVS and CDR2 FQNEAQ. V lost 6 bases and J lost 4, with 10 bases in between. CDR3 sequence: CASSQNRGNTIYF. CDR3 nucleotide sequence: TGTGCCAGCAGTCAAAACAGGGGAAACACCATATATTTT. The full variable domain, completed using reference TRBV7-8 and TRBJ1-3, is GAGVSQSPRYKVAKRGQDVALRCDPISGHVSLFWYQQALGQGPEFLTYFQNEAQLDKSGLPSDRFFAERPEGSVSTLKIQRTQQEDSAVYLCASSQNRGNTIYFGEGSWLTVV.

The CDR3 protein is CASSGTGGAFF. The CDR3 nucleotides are TGCGCCAGCAGTGGGACAGGTGGAGCTTTCTTT. The chain uses TRBV10-1 and TRBJ1-1, with 7 bases lining up with TRBD1. The ends lost 4 bases at V and 10 bases at J; junction bases unmatched: 3. CDR3 length equals 11 residues. CDR1 WNHNN and CDR2 SYGVQD come from the germline V gene (reference sequence).

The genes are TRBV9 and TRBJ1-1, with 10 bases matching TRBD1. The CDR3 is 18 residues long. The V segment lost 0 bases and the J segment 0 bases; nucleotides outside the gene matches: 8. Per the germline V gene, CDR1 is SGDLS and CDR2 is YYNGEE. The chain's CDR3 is CASSVEPPDRGLNTEAFF. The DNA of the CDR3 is TGTGCCAGCAGCGTAGAGCCTCCGGACAGGGGGTTGAACACTGAAGCTTTCTTT.

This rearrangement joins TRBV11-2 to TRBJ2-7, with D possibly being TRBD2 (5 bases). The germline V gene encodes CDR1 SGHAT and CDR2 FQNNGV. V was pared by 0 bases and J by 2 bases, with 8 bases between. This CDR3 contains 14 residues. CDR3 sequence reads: CASSLETGTYEQYF. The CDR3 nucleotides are TGTGCCAGCAGCTTAGAAACGGGAACCTACGAGCAGTACTTC.

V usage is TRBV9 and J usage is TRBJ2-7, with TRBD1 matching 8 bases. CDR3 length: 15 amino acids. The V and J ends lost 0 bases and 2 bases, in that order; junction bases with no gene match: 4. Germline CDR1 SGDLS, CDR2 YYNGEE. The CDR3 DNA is TGTGCCAGCAGCGTAGGTGACAGGGGCGCCTACGAGCAGTACTTC. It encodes CASSVGDRGAYEQYF.

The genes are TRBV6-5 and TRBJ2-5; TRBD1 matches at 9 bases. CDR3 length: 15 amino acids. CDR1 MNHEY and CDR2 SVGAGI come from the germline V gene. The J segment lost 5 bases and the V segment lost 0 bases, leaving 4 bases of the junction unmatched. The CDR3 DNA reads TGTGCCAGCAGTTACTCCCACAGGGGGCAGGAGACCCAGTACTTC. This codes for CASSYSHRGQETQYF.

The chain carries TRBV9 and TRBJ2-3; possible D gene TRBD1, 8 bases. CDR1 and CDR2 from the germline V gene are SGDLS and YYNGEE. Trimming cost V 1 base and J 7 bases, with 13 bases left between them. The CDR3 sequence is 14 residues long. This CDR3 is CASSVQQGGNTQYF. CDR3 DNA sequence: TGTGCCAGCAGCGTACAACAGGGGGGGAATACGCAGTATTTT.

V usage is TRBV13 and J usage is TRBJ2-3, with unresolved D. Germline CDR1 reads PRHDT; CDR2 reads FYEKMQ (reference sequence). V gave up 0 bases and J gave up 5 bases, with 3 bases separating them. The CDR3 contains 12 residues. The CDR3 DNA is TGTGCCAGCAGCTTAGGCGTAGATACGCAGTATTTT. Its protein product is CASSLGVDTQYF.

The CDR3 region is CASSTNRLAGGLSSYNEQFF. The DNA of the CDR3 is TGTGCCAGCAGCACTAACCGACTAGCGGGGGGCCTAAGCTCCTACAATGAGCAGTTCTTC. The chain carries TRBV9 and TRBJ2-1, with 13 bases aligning to TRBD2. Germline assignment: CDR1 SGDLS and CDR2 YYNGEE. The CDR3 runs to 20 residues. Trimming took 4 bases from V and 0 from J; bases not matched to a gene: 13. Full variable domain (outside the CDR3, taken from reference TRBV9 and TRBJ2-1): DSGVTQTPKHLITATGQRVTLRCSPRSGDLSVYWYQQSLDQGLQFLIQYYNGEERAKGNILERFSAQQFPDLHSELNLSSLELGDSALYFCASSTNRLAGGLSSYNEQFFGPGTRLTVL.

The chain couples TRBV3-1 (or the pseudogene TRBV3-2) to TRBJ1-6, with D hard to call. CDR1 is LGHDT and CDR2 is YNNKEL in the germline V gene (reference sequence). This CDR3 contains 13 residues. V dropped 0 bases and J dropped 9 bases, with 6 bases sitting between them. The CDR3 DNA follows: TGTGCCAGCAGCCAAGACTCCGGTTCACCCCTCCACTTT. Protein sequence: CASSQDSGSPLHF.

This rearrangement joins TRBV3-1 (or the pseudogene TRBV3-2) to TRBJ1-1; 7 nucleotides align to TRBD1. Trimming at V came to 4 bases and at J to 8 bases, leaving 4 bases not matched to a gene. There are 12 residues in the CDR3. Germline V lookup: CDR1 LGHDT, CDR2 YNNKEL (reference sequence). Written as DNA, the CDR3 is TGTGCCAGCAGCCCCCAGGGGGTGGAAGCTTTCTTT. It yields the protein CASSPQGVEAFF.

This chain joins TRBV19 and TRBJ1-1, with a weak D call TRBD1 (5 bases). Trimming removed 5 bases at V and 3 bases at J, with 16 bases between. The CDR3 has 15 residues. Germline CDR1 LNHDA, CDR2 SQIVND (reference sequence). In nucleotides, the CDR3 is TGTGCCAGTAGTGCCCGCCGGGGGGACTACACTGAAGCTTTCTTT. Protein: CASSARRGDYTEAFF.

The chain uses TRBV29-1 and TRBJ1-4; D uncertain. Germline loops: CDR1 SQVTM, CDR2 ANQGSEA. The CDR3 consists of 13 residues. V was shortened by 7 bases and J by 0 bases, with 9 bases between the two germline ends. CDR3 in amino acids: CSAGVATNEKLFF. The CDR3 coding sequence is TGCAGCGCCGGAGTGGCAACTAATGAAAAACTGTTTTTT.

CDR3 sequence (DNA): TGTGCCAGCAGCAGGACAGTGAACACTGAAGCTTTCTTT. This encodes CASSRTVNTEAFF. The chain has TRBV7-9 and TRBJ1-1; D is perhaps TRBD1 (6 bases). Germline-derived CDR1 and CDR2 are SEHNR and FQNEAQ (reference sequence). Trimming took off 5 bases at V and 0 bases at J, with 7 bases between the two ends. This CDR3 has 13 residues. Full variable domain (remainder filled in from reference TRBV7-9 and TRBJ1-1): DTGVSQNPRHKITKRGQNVTFRCDPISEHNRLYWYRQTLGQGPEFLTYFQNEAQLEKSRLLSDRFSAERPKGSFSTLEIQRTEQGDSAMYLCASSRTVNTEAFFGQGTRLTVV.

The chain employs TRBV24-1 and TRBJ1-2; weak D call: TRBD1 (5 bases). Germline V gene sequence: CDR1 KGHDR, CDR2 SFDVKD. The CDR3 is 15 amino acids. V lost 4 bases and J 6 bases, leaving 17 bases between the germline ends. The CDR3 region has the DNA TGTGCCACCAGTGACCCTTGGCGGGGGGAACATGGCTACACCTTC. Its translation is CATSDPWRGEHGYTF.

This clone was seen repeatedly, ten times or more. In DNA form, the CDR3 reads TGTGCCAGTGCGACAGGGATGGGAGTCCTAGCCAAAAACATTCAGTACTTC. This codes for CASATGMGVLAKNIQYF. The rearrangement links TRBV2 to TRBJ2-4; 7 nucleotides align to TRBD1. The junction had 14 bases not matched to a gene; V was cut back by 9 bases and J by 0 bases. CDR1 and CDR2 from the germline V gene are SNHLY and FYNNEI. This CDR3 region has 17 residues.

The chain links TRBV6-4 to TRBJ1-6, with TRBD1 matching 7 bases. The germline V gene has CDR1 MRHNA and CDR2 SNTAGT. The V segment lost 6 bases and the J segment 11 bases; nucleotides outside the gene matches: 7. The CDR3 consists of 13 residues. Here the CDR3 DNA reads TGTGCCAGCAGAGCAGGGGGTTGGGCACCCCTCCACTTT. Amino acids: CASRAGGWAPLHF.

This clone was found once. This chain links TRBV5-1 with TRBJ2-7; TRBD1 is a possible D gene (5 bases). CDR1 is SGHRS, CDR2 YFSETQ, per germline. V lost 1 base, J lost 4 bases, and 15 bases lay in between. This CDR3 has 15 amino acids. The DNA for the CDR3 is TGCGCCAGCAGCTTGCCGACAGCTACCCAATACGAGCAGTACTTC. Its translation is CASSLPTATQYEQYF.

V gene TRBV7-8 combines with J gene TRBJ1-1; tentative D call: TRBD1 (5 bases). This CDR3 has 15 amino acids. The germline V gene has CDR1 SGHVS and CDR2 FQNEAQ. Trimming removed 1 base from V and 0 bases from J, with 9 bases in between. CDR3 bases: TGTGCCAGCAGCTTAGGGGGCAGCATGAACACTGAAGCTTTCTTT. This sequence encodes CASSLGGSMNTEAFF.